The 14 T cell receptor beta chains in this list originate from one sample, sequenced in a study of shared clonotypes between healthy human individuals. The table came from immunoSEQ multiplex PCR; TCRdb's copy has only in-frame clones and leaves some out. The sample has some 2 million clones, about 95% seen once. Terminally differentiated effector memory CD45RA+ cells were excluded from the naive CD8 cells, which were CD45RO-negative and positively selected for CCR7. The source material was naive CD8+ T cells sorted from blood. These receptors originate from a man between 18 and 29 years old in good health.

Note on this clone: The same CDR3 also results from other DNA sequences found in this sample. The chain employs TRBV5-6 and TRBJ2-5; a weak D match, TRBD2 (5 bases). This CDR3 spans 13 amino acids. Germline CDR1 is SGHDT and CDR2 is YYEEEE. V was cut by 0 bases and J by 5 bases, with 8 bases left in between. The chain's CDR3 is CASSLGGSETQYF. As DNA, the CDR3 is TGTGCCAGCAGCTTGGGAGGGTCGGAGACCCAGTACTTC. The full variable domain, its missing parts supplied by reference TRBV5-6 and TRBJ2-5, is DAGVTQSPTHLIKTRGQQVTLRCSPKSGHDTVSWYQQALGQGPQFIFQYYEEEERQRGNFPDRFSGHQFPNYSSELNVNALLLGDSALYLCASSLGGSETQYFGPGTRLLVL.

V and J are TRBV5-5 and TRBJ1-6, with a tentative D call TRBD1 (6 bases). The V gene's germline CDR1 is SGHKS and CDR2 YYEKEE (reference sequence). The germline V and J ends were trimmed by 4 bases and 6 bases, with 20 bases remaining between them. The CDR3 runs to 17 residues. The CDR3 DNA reads TGTGCCAGCAGCCGGAAAACCCTCGACAGGAGTAATTCACCCCTCCACTTT. Translated: CASSRKTLDRSNSPLHF.

The rearrangement links TRBV13 to TRBJ1-4, with D unresolved. Looked up from germline, CDR1 is PRHDT and CDR2 is FYEKMQ (reference sequence). This CDR3 has 17 amino acids. Trimming stripped 2 bases from V and 2 bases from J, with 15 bases between. CDR3 region: CASSLNAGLSTNEKLFF. CDR3 in DNA: TGTGCCAGCAGCTTAAATGCAGGTTTATCGACTAATGAAAAACTGTTTTTT.

In the case of this clone: The same CDR3 is also encoded by other DNA sequences in this sample. In DNA form, the CDR3 reads TGTGCCAGCAGCCCTCCGACGAGCTACGAGCAGTACTTC. Its protein is CASSPPTSYEQYF. The J gene is TRBJ2-7, the V gene TRBV7-9; D remains ambiguous. Germline V CDR1 and CDR2: SEHNR, FQNEAQ (reference sequence). CDR3 length equals 13 residues. V was shortened by 5 bases and J by 3 bases, with 11 bases between the two germline ends.

The CDR3 nucleotides read TGTGCCACCAGCAGAGATACGGGACTAGCGGGTGATACGCAGTATTTT. Translating gives CATSRDTGLAGDTQYF. The J gene is TRBJ2-3, the V gene TRBV15, with 12 bases lining up with TRBD2. The CDR3 loop spans 16 amino acids. The germline gives CDR1 LNHNV, CDR2 YYDKDF (reference sequence). V lost 0 bases, J lost 6 bases, and 4 bases stayed unmatched. The full variable domain, with the rest looked up from reference TRBV15 and TRBJ2-3, is DAMVIQNPRYQVTQFGKPVTLSCSQTLNHNVMYWYQQKSSQAPKLLFHYYDKDFNNEADTPDNFQSRRPNTSFCFLDIRSPGLGDTAMYLCATSRDTGLAGDTQYFGPGTRLTVL.

The chain is built from TRBV5-1 and TRBJ2-1; D ambiguous. The CDR3 has 16 amino acids. Trimming left V 0 bases short and J 7 bases short, with 17 bases between. From germline, CDR1 is SGHRS and CDR2 YFSETQ. CDR3 in DNA: TGCGCCAGCAGCTTGGGTCTGCCTTCTCTCCTAAATGAGCAGTTCTTC. It yields the protein CASSLGLPSLLNEQFF. Full variable domain (missing parts from reference TRBV5-1 and TRBJ2-1): KAGVTQTPRYLIKTRGQQVTLSCSPISGHRSVSWYQQTPGQGLQFLFEYFSETQRNKGNFPGRFSGRQFSNSRSEMNVSTLELGDSALYLCASSLGLPSLLNEQFFGPGTRLTVL.

This clone was picked up one time. The chain uses TRBV7-9 and TRBJ2-1, with 9 bases that match TRBD1. With 3 bases clipped from V and 3 bases from J, the junction kept 3 bases outside the gene matches. The CDR3 is 15 amino acids. Germline V gives CDR1 SEHNR, CDR2 FQNEAQ (reference sequence). Here the CDR3 reads CASSFRDRDYNEQFF. DNA for the CDR3: TGTGCCAGCAGCTTCCGGGACAGGGACTACAATGAGCAGTTCTTC.

The rearrangement uses TRBV21-1 and TRBJ1-1; no check of the table's D call, TRBD1, against the DNA was made. TRBV21-1 is deemed a pseudogene. CDR3 length: 19 residues. The CDR3 DNA sequence: TGTGCCAGCAGCAAACCTGGGACAGGGGTCATTGTGGGTAACACTGAAGCTTTCTTT. The encoded protein is CASSKPGTGVIVGNTEAFF.

The gene calls are TRBV27 and TRBJ2-1; perhaps D is TRBD1 or TRBD2 (5 bases each). Germline V gene sequence: CDR1 MNHEY, CDR2 SMNVEV (reference sequence). V was shortened by 2 bases and J by 0 bases, with 17 bases between the two germline ends. There are 18 residues in the CDR3. CDR3 amino acids: CASSLRSEPGRSYNEQFF. CDR3 sequence (DNA): TGTGCCAGCAGTTTAAGGTCCGAGCCGGGACGCTCCTACAATGAGCAGTTCTTC.

This chain connects TRBV7-2 to TRBJ1-2; 8 bases match TRBD1. The CDR3 loop spans 12 amino acids. Germline V gene data show CDR1 as SGHTA and CDR2 as FQGNSA. V dropped 4 bases and J dropped 8; count of bases not matched to a gene: 3. The CDR3: CASSWTGHGYTF. The CDR3 DNA is TGTGCCAGCAGCTGGACAGGGCACGGCTACACCTTC.

This clone was counted a single time. J is TRBJ1-1 and V is TRBV11-2; D perhaps matches TRBD1 (5 bases). V lost 3 bases, J lost 7 bases, and 12 bases lay in between. Germline CDR1 and CDR2: SGHAT and FQNNGV. This CDR3 is built from 13 residues. The chain's CDR3 is CASSFSGDYEAFF. The DNA for the CDR3 is TGTGCCAGCAGCTTTTCCGGGGACTATGAAGCTTTCTTT.

A remark on this clone: The sample has other DNA sequences that encode this CDR3 too. The chain has TRBV27 and TRBJ1-4; the D gene is possibly TRBD1 (5 bases). Germline V gives CDR1 MNHEY, CDR2 SMNVEV (reference sequence). V was trimmed by 2 bases and J by 0 bases, leaving 7 bases between them. CDR3 length equals 15 residues. CDR3 loop: CASSLAGTTNEKLFF. CDR3 DNA: TGTGCCAGCAGTTTAGCAGGGACAACTAATGAAAAACTGTTTTTT.

The chain recombines TRBV15 with TRBJ2-7; tentative D call: TRBD1 (5 bases). There are 16 residues in the CDR3. Germline V gives CDR1 LNHNV, CDR2 YYDKDF (reference sequence). The ends were cut back, 1 base at V and 4 bases at J, with 17 bases in the middle. This CDR3 is CATSRGIRQSEYEQYF. The CDR3 nucleotides are TGTGCCACCAGCAGAGGGATTCGACAGAGTGAATACGAGCAGTACTTC.

CDR3 DNA: TGCAGCGTCGATCAGGTCAGGGGTGGCTACACCTTC. Translating it yields CSVDQVRGGYTF. The chain has TRBV29-1 and TRBJ1-2, with a possible D match to TRBD1 (6 bases). Germline V gives CDR1 SQVTM, CDR2 ANQGSEA. The CDR3 runs to 12 residues. Trimming removed 6 bases from V and 7 bases from J, with 15 bases in between.